The 10 T cell receptor beta chains reported below all come from one sample, sequenced in a study of identical twins. Using its own MiXCR run on the 5' RACE reads, TCRdb lists one record per CDR3 protein. The sample has roughly 480,000 distinct CDR3 sequences, 20% to 25% seen once. The sample also formed part of further work on T cells expressing NK-cell markers.

The specimen sequenced was CD4+ T cells sorted from blood. Every receptor here comes from a woman under 30 in good health.

This chain links TRBV9 with TRBJ2-1; D is ambiguous. V shed 7 bases and J shed 9 bases, with 5 bases lying between them. Per the germline V gene, CDR1 is SGDLS and CDR2 is YYNGEE. CDR3 size: 9 residues. CDR3 DNA sequence: TGTGCCAGCTTTCTTGAGCAGTTCTTC. This translates into CASFLEQFF.

This clonotype was seen more than once but under ten times. The chain uses TRBV11-3 and TRBJ1-2, with 9 bases identical to TRBD1. Trimming at V came to 7 bases and at J to 4 bases, leaving 4 bases not matched to a gene. The CDR3 extends over 13 amino acids. From germline, CDR1 is SGHNT and CDR2 YENEEA. The CDR3 is CASKQGAGYGYTF. CDR3 in DNA: TGTGCCAGCAAACAGGGGGCTGGCTATGGCTACACCTTC.

The chain's CDR3 is CSVGPGIYYGYTF. In nucleotides, the CDR3 is TGCAGTGTCGGACCCGGGATCTACTATGGCTACACCTTC. The chain uses TRBV20-1 and TRBJ1-2, with D hard to call. The length of the CDR3 is 13 residues. The germline CDR1 and CDR2 sequences are DFQATT and SNEGSKA (reference sequence). Trimming stripped 7 bases from V and 3 bases from J, with 15 bases between.

Note on this clonotype: The junction differs from germline at one of its ends, possibly a read error. The gene calls are TRBV19 and TRBJ2-3; possibly TRBD1 for D (6 bases). The CDR3 is 15 residues long. The germline CDR1 and CDR2 sequences are LNHDA and SQIVND (reference sequence). The CDR3 DNA is TGTGCCAGTAGGGTCCGGACAGACGGCACATATACGCAGTATTTT. It codes for CASRVRTDGTYTQYF.

The genes are TRBV27 and TRBJ2-3; D is uncertain. The CDR3 loop spans 14 amino acids. Germline-derived CDR1 and CDR2 are MNHEY and SMNVEV (reference sequence). V was clipped by 6 bases and J by 8 bases, with 18 bases between them. The CDR3 loop reads CASRDLRTLSTQYF. In DNA, the CDR3 is TGTGCCAGCAGGGACCTCCGGACCCTATCTACGCAGTATTTT.

Concerning this clonotype itself: A clone one base away is much larger, so this may be a read error. This chain links TRBV7-2 with TRBJ2-7; D possibly corresponds to TRBD1 (6 bases). Per germline, CDR1 SGHTA and CDR2 FQGNSA. Deletions cut 7 bases from V and 0 bases from J, with 13 bases between. The CDR3 loop spans 14 amino acids. In nucleotides, the CDR3 is TGTGCCAGCACCAGGGGAGACAGCTCCTACGAGCAGTACTTC. The encoded protein is CASTRGDSSYEQYF. Filled out from reference TRBV7-2 and TRBJ2-7, the complete variable domain reads GAGVSQSPSNKVTEKGKDVELRCDPISGHTALYWYRQSLGQGLEFLIYFQGNSAPDKSGLPSDRFSAERTGGSVSTLTIQRTQQEDSAVYLCASTRGDSSYEQYFGPGTRLTVT.

This clonotype was picked up a small number of times. The CDR3 coding sequence is TGCAGCGTTCTCGACAGGGTAGGTGGTCAGCCCCAGCATTTT. It translates to CSVLDRVGGQPQHF. The chain couples TRBV29-1 to TRBJ1-5; TRBD1 matches 7 bases. Germline V gene sequence: CDR1 SQVTM, CDR2 ANQGSEA. The CDR3 consists of 14 residues. V gave up 5 bases and J gave up 6 bases; unmatched junction bases: 10.

By sample fraction, this clonotype is medium-sized. The genes are TRBV3-1 and TRBJ2-3; D is perhaps TRBD1 (5 bases). The CDR3 contains 13 residues. Germline V gives CDR1 LGHDT, CDR2 YNNKEL (reference sequence). Trimming stripped 1 base from V and 5 bases from J, with 7 bases between. CDR3 in DNA: TGTGCCAGCAGCCAAGGGACACTAGATACGCAGTATTTT. Translated: CASSQGTLDTQYF.

The genes are TRBV5-1 and TRBJ1-3; D ambiguous. CDR3 length: 15 amino acids. Germline V gene lookup returns CDR1 SGHRS and CDR2 YFSETQ. Trimming stripped 0 bases from V and 0 bases from J, with 7 bases between. CDR3 nucleotides: TGCGCCAGCAGCTTGGGGACCGCCTCTGGAAACACCATATATTTT. Its translation is CASSLGTASGNTIYF.

This clonotype was counted between two and nine times. This chain connects TRBV30 to TRBJ2-7; D might be TRBD1 (5 bases). Germline CDR1 is GTSNPN and CDR2 is SVGIG (reference sequence). The CDR3 has 12 residues. Trimming took off 0 bases at V and 4 bases at J, with 7 bases between the two ends. CDR3 protein: CAWSVQAYEQYF. The CDR3 nucleotides read TGTGCCTGGAGTGTACAGGCATACGAGCAGTACTTC. Complete variable domain (other parts from reference TRBV30 and TRBJ2-7): SQTIHQWPATLVQPVGSPLSLECTVEGTSNPNLYWYRQAAGRGLQLLFYSVGIGQISSEVPQNLSASRPQDRQFILSSKKLLLSDSGFYLCAWSVQAYEQYFGPGTRLTVT.